Below, 24 T cell receptor beta chains from the same sample are listed, as sequenced in a study of control samples from healthy donors and cancer patients. This table comes from immunoSEQ multiplex PCR, and its TCRdb copy is limited to in-frame clones, with some not included. The table lists around 30,000 clones, 85% to 90% of them singletons. Sequencing was done on a sample of PBMCs. The receptor set was obtained from a woman aged 40 to 50 with lung cancer.

The V call is TRBV14, the J call TRBJ1-1; D gene uncertain. Germline V gene data show CDR1 as SGHDN and CDR2 as FVKESK. CDR3 length: 13 residues. The V gene lost 1 base and the J gene lost 0 bases, with 3 bases spanning the gap. CDR3 amino acids: CASSQVMNTEAFF. As DNA, the CDR3 is TGTGCCAGCAGCCAAGTAATGAACACTGAAGCTTTCTTT. Together with reference TRBV14 and TRBJ1-1, the CDR3 gives the full variable domain: EAGVTQFPSHSVIEKGQTVTLRCDPISGHDNLYWYRRVMGKEIKFLLHFVKESKQDESGMPNNRFLAERTGGTYSTLKVQPAELEDSGVYFCASSQVMNTEAFFGQGTRLTVV.

The chain employs TRBV7-3 and TRBJ2-1, with D tentatively TRBD2 (6 bases). Trimming removed 6 bases from V and 1 base from J, with 13 bases in between. Germline assignment: CDR1 SGHTA and CDR2 FQGTGA. The CDR3 is 15 amino acids. The CDR3, as DNA: TGTGCCAGCAGTCCAGACGGGGGTTCCTACAATGAGCAGTTCTTC. It translates to CASSPDGGSYNEQFF. The variable domain in full, completed from reference TRBV7-3 and TRBJ2-1, reads GAGVSQTPSNKVTEKGKYVELRCDPISGHTALYWYRQSLGQGPEFLIYFQGTGAADDSGLPNDRFFAVRPEGSVSTLKIQRTERGDSAVYLCASSPDGGSYNEQFFGPGTRLTVL.

The chain couples TRBV5-6 to TRBJ2-3, with a possible D match to TRBD2 (7 bases). Germline CDR1 is SGHDT and CDR2 is YYEEEE. V lost 4 bases, J lost 0 bases, and 15 bases lay in between. The CDR3 consists of 16 residues. CDR3 bases: TGTGCCAGCAGCCTGGGAGGGGGGCTGAGCACAGATACGCAGTATTTT. The encoded protein is CASSLGGGLSTDTQYF.

In its sample, this clone was seen a few times. The chain combines TRBV18 with TRBJ1-2, with D perhaps matching TRBD1 (5 bases). V was shortened by 1 base and J by 8 bases, with 5 bases between the two germline ends. Germline V gene data show CDR1 as KGHSH and CDR2 as LQKENI. The CDR3 consists of 11 residues. Written as DNA, the CDR3 is TGTGCCAGCTCACCACGGGACGGCTACACCTTC. The encoded protein is CASSPRDGYTF.

The chain joins TRBV3-1 (or the pseudogene TRBV3-2) to TRBJ2-2; unclear D gene. CDR1 and CDR2 from the germline V gene are LGHDT and YNNKEL (reference sequence). The CDR3 spans 16 residues. Trimming cost V 0 bases and J 2 bases, with 10 bases left between them. The CDR3 DNA reads as TGTGCCAGCAGCCAAGATGTGCAGTTCAACACCGGGGAGCTGTTTTTT. This sequence encodes CASSQDVQFNTGELFF.

This chain uses TRBV27 with TRBJ1-6, with D tentatively TRBD1 (5 bases). From germline, CDR1 is MNHEY and CDR2 SMNVEV (reference sequence). With 0 bases removed from V and 0 bases from J, the gap between germline ends came to 12 bases. The CDR3 runs 18 residues. The CDR3 sequence: CASSLSPPDSSYNSPLHF. The DNA for the CDR3 is TGTGCCAGCAGTTTATCCCCCCCAGACAGCTCCTATAATTCACCCCTCCACTTT.

The chain links TRBV30 to TRBJ1-3; D unclear. The V gene's germline CDR1 is GTSNPN and CDR2 SVGIG (reference sequence). Trimming shortened V by 0 bases and J by 4 bases, and 10 bases separated the two germline ends. This CDR3 region has 14 residues. CDR3 region: CAWSVPEPGNTIYF. The CDR3 region has the DNA TGTGCCTGGAGTGTACCGGAACCAGGAAACACCATATATTTT.

As DNA, the CDR3 is TGTGCCAGCAGCCCTAAGACAGGGTTCTATGGCTACACCTTC. Its translation: CASSPKTGFYGYTF. J is TRBJ1-2 and V is TRBV3-1 (or the pseudogene TRBV3-2), with 7 bases aligning to TRBD1. V shed 4 bases, J shed 4 bases, and the junction held 6 bases outside the gene matches. CDR3 size: 14 residues. Germline lookup yields CDR1 LGHDT and CDR2 YNNKEL (reference sequence).

This rearrangement joins TRBV2 to TRBJ2-2, with D maybe TRBD1 (5 bases). V gave up 4 bases and J gave up 0 bases, with 9 bases separating them. Germline values: CDR1 SNHLY, CDR2 FYNNEI. The CDR3 has 15 residues. In nucleotides, the CDR3 is TGTGCCAGCAGTGGGACATCAGCGAACACCGGGGAGCTGTTTTTT. Its translation: CASSGTSANTGELFF.

The chain links TRBV27 to TRBJ2-2; no definite D call. The CDR3 is 13 amino acids. Trimming took 2 bases from V and 7 from J, leaving 8 bases between them. The germline V gene encodes CDR1 MNHEY and CDR2 SMNVEV (reference sequence). CDR3: CASSLAAHGELFF. CDR3 nucleotides: TGTGCCAGCAGTTTAGCGGCTCACGGGGAGCTGTTTTTT.

The chain combines TRBV28 with TRBJ2-3; possible D gene TRBD2, 6 bases. This CDR3 has 16 amino acids. The germline gives CDR1 MDHEN, CDR2 SYDVKM. V was trimmed by 5 bases and J by 0 bases, leaving 15 bases between them. In DNA, the CDR3 is TGTGCCAGCAGTCCCGGGACGGGGACTAGCACAGATACGCAGTATTTT. Translating it yields CASSPGTGTSTDTQYF.

V is TRBV9 and J is TRBJ1-1, with D uncertain. CDR1 is SGDLS, CDR2 YYNGEE, per germline. Trimming stripped 0 bases from V and 1 base from J, with 4 bases between. The CDR3 is made up of 13 amino acids. DNA for the CDR3: TGTGCCAGCAGCGTAGAGGAGAACACTGAAGCTTTCTTT. Translating gives CASSVEENTEAFF. Using reference TRBV9 and TRBJ1-1 for the parts outside the CDR3, the full variable domain is DSGVTQTPKHLITATGQRVTLRCSPRSGDLSVYWYQQSLDQGLQFLIQYYNGEERAKGNILERFSAQQFPDLHSELNLSSLELGDSALYFCASSVEENTEAFFGQGTRLTVV.

The chain is built from TRBV5-6 and TRBJ1-5; D remains ambiguous. V shed 3 bases and J shed 4 bases, with 11 bases lying between them. The CDR3 spans 14 residues. The germline CDR1 and CDR2 sequences are SGHDT and YYEEEE. The CDR3 reads CASSSGDHNQPQHF. The CDR3 nucleotides are TGTGCCAGCAGCTCCGGGGATCATAATCAGCCCCAGCATTTT. The whole variable domain, filled in from reference TRBV5-6 and TRBJ1-5, reads DAGVTQSPTHLIKTRGQQVTLRCSPKSGHDTVSWYQQALGQGPQFIFQYYEEEERQRGNFPDRFSGHQFPNYSSELNVNALLLGDSALYLCASSSGDHNQPQHFGDGTRLSIL.

The gene calls are TRBV7-2 and TRBJ2-6, with 10 bases matching TRBD1. CDR3 length: 17 amino acids. V lost 5 bases, J lost 2 bases, and 6 bases stayed unmatched. Germline lookup yields CDR1 SGHTA and CDR2 FQGNSA. The CDR3, as DNA: TGTGCCAGCAGCCTGCAGGGACAGGGGACTGGGGCCAACGTCCTGACTTTC. Encoded protein: CASSLQGQGTGANVLTF.

The genes are TRBV29-1 and TRBJ1-3; tentatively, D is TRBD1 (5 bases). The CDR3 sequence is 17 residues long. Looked up from germline, CDR1 is SQVTM and CDR2 is ANQGSEA. V was cut by 0 bases and J by 0 bases, with 15 bases left in between. The CDR3 loop is CSVEDVAQDFSGNTIYF. The CDR3 nucleotides read TGCAGCGTTGAAGACGTGGCACAGGACTTCTCTGGAAACACCATATATTTT.

The V call is TRBV30, the J call TRBJ1-4; D might be TRBD1 (5 bases). With 0 bases removed from V and 7 bases from J, the gap between germline ends came to 18 bases. CDR3 length: 16 amino acids. The germline CDR1 and CDR2 sequences are GTSNPN and SVGIG (reference sequence). Written as DNA, the CDR3 is TGTGCCTGGAGTGTACCTGGGGCTTCCGGGGGTGAAAAACTGTTTTTT. Its translation is CAWSVPGASGGEKLFF. Combining the CDR3 with reference TRBV30 and TRBJ1-4 gives the whole variable domain SQTIHQWPATLVQPVGSPLSLECTVEGTSNPNLYWYRQAAGRGLQLLFYSVGIGQISSEVPQNLSASRPQDRQFILSSKKLLLSDSGFYLCAWSVPGASGGEKLFFGSGTQLSVL.

This chain uses TRBV12-3 or TRBV12-4 with TRBJ2-1; no definite D call. The V end lost 7 bases, the J end lost 6 bases, and 10 bases lay between the germline ends. There are 12 residues in the CDR3. The CDR3 DNA is TGTGCCAGCACTTACAATTCCAATGAGCAGTTCTTC. It codes for CASTYNSNEQFF.

The chain recombines TRBV11-2 with TRBJ2-7; 9 positions agree with TRBD1. J was trimmed by 4 bases and V by 2 bases; bases with no gene match: 3. The CDR3 has 14 amino acids. Germline CDR1 is SGHAT and CDR2 is FQNNGV. In DNA form, the CDR3 reads TGTGCCAGCAGCTTAATGGGACAGGGTTACGAGCAGTACTTC. It encodes CASSLMGQGYEQYF.

The CDR3 sequence: CAISWQARDTQYF. The CDR3 DNA follows: TGTGCCATCAGCTGGCAGGCGAGAGATACGCAGTATTTT. V usage is TRBV10-3 and J usage is TRBJ2-3, with D hard to call. The length of the CDR3 is 13 residues. Deletions cut 6 bases from V and 5 bases from J, with 12 bases between. CDR1 and CDR2 from the germline V gene are ENHRY and SYGVKD.

The V and J genes are TRBV4-2 and TRBJ2-3, with 7 nucleotides matching TRBD1. With 4 bases clipped from V and 0 bases from J, the junction kept 10 bases outside the gene matches. Germline V gene data show CDR1 as LGHNA and CDR2 as YNFKEQ. This CDR3 spans 17 amino acids. CDR3 sequence: CASSRVLAGGSTDTQYF. The CDR3 region has the DNA TGTGCCAGCAGCCGAGTCCTAGCAGGGGGTAGCACAGATACGCAGTATTTT.

A single count supports this clone. The V gene is TRBV2, the J gene TRBJ1-6, with TRBD1 identical over 8 bases. Losses at the gene ends were 7 bases for V and 8 bases for J; bases not matched to a gene: 10. Germline V gene lookup returns CDR1 SNHLY and CDR2 FYNNEI. The CDR3 is 15 amino acids. For the CDR3, the DNA is TGTGCCAGCAACGCCCGGACAGGGAGCTATTCACCCCTCCACTTT. This gives the protein CASNARTGSYSPLHF. The full variable domain, its missing parts supplied by reference TRBV2 and TRBJ1-6, is EPEVTQTPSHQVTQMGQEVILRCVPISNHLYFYWYRQILGQKVEFLVSFYNNEISEKSEIFDDQFSVERPDGSNFTLKIRSTKLEDSAMYFCASNARTGSYSPLHFGNGTRLTVT.

The CDR3 protein is CASSQDTRGNTDTQYF. DNA of the CDR3: TGTGCCAGCAGCCAAGACACGCGGGGAAACACAGATACGCAGTATTTT. V is TRBV3-1 (or the pseudogene TRBV3-2) and J is TRBJ2-3, with a possible D match to TRBD2 (6 bases). From germline, CDR1 is LGHDT and CDR2 YNNKEL (reference sequence). Trimming stripped 0 bases from V and 2 bases from J, with 12 bases between. The CDR3 has 16 residues.

The rearrangement links TRBV6-2 or TRBV6-3 to TRBJ2-7, with D hard to call. CDR3 length: 13 residues. The germline V gene encodes CDR1 MNHEY and CDR2 SVGEGT. Trimming cost V 3 bases and J 2 bases, with 8 bases left between them. The CDR3 reads CASSYDLAYEQYF. CDR3 coding DNA: TGTGCCAGCAGTTATGACCTGGCCTACGAGCAGTACTTC.

The V and J genes are TRBV28 and TRBJ1-1, with TRBD1 matching over 7 bases. Germline V gene lookup returns CDR1 MDHEN and CDR2 SYDVKM. CDR3 size: 15 residues. After removal of 5 bases from V and 7 bases from J, the junction contained 13 bases not matched to a gene. CDR3 amino acids: CASSTPTGEVNEAFF. The CDR3 DNA sequence: TGTGCCAGCAGTACTCCCACAGGGGAAGTAAATGAAGCTTTCTTT. Supplemented by reference TRBV28 and TRBJ1-1, the full variable domain reads DVKVTQSSRYLVKRTGEKVFLECVQDMDHENMFWYRQDPGLGLRLIYFSYDVKMKEKGDIPEGYSVSREKKERFSLILESASTNQTSMYLCASSTPTGEVNEAFFGQGTRLTVV.